A selection of T cell receptor beta chains follows, all from one sample in a study of blood T cell repertoires in COVID-19. The assay was immunoSEQ multiplex PCR, and TCRdb's table has in-frame clones only and misses some. There are about 140,000 clones in the sample; approximately 83% occur only once, and approximately 3.8% lies in the top ten. Material for sequencing was peripheral blood. The receptors were gathered from an older woman with acute or convalescent COVID-19. CDR3s include the opening cysteine and the closing phenylalanine or tryptophan. A D gene is named only where the DNA matches it firmly. Where a row states a size, it is once, few, many or the class of an expanded clone; other rows omit it.

D gene: TRBD1
J gene: TRBJ2-7
clone size: many
V gene: TRBV27
CDR3 protein: CASAFGTGRYEQYF
CDR3 DNA: TGTGCCAGCGCCTTCGGGACAGGGAGGTACGAGCAGTACTTC

D gene: -
J gene: TRBJ2-7
clone size: -
V gene: TRBV7-3
CDR3 protein: CASQAGSYEQYF
CDR3 DNA: TGTGCCAGCCAGGCGGGATCCTACGAGCAGTACTTC

D gene: -
J gene: TRBJ2-7
clone size: -
V gene: TRBV3-1/TRBV3-2
CDR3 protein: CASSPWYGAGPYEQYF
CDR3 DNA: TGTGCCAGCAGCCCTTGGTACGGAGCGGGTCCGTACGAGCAGTACTTC

D gene: -
J gene: TRBJ2-7
clone size: -
V gene: TRBV14
CDR3 protein: CASSQDLASYEQYF
CDR3 DNA: TGTGCCAGCAGCCAAGATCTAGCCTCCTACGAGCAGTACTTC

D gene: TRBD2
J gene: TRBJ2-7
clone size: -
V gene: TRBV11-2
CDR3 protein: CASSLDHWGGLAGVNYEQYF
CDR3 DNA: TGTGCCAGCAGCTTAGATCACTGGGGAGGTCTAGCGGGAGTAAACTACGAGCAGTACTTC

D gene: TRBD2
J gene: TRBJ2-7
clone size: -
V gene: TRBV28
CDR3 protein: CASSLPGGAYEQYF
CDR3 DNA: TGTGCCAGCAGTTTGCCCGGGGGGGCCTACGAGCAGTACTTC

D gene: TRBD1
J gene: TRBJ2-7
clone size: -
V gene: TRBV28
CDR3 protein: CASTLPGTGGGEQYF
CDR3 DNA: TGTGCCAGCACCCTCCCCGGGACAGGGGGGGGCGAGCAGTACTTC

D gene: -
J gene: TRBJ1-1
clone size: -
V gene: TRBV5-5
CDR3 protein: CASSLEAREAFF
CDR3 DNA: TGTGCCAGCAGCTTGGAGGCGAGGGAAGCTTTCTTT

D gene: -
J gene: TRBJ1-5
clone size: -
V gene: TRBV7-9
CDR3 protein: CASSLGVNGNQPQHF
CDR3 DNA: TGTGCCAGCAGTTTAGGGGTTAACGGGAATCAGCCCCAGCATTTT

D gene: TRBD1
J gene: TRBJ2-7
clone size: -
V gene: TRBV6-6
CDR3 protein: CASSYWDRGTYEQYF
CDR3 DNA: TGTGCCAGCAGTTACTGGGACAGGGGGACCTACGAGCAGTACTTC

D gene: TRBD1
J gene: TRBJ1-2
clone size: -
V gene: TRBV28
CDR3 protein: CASSTGQGHYGYTF
CDR3 DNA: TGTGCCAGCAGTACGGGACAGGGCCACTATGGCTACACCTTC

D gene: TRBD2
J gene: TRBJ2-7
clone size: -
V gene: TRBV9
CDR3 protein: CASSPGLAGYEQYF
CDR3 DNA: TGTGCCAGCAGCCCAGGACTAGCGGGGTACGAGCAGTACTTC

D gene: -
J gene: TRBJ1-1
clone size: -
V gene: TRBV10-3
CDR3 protein: CAISESGHRAENTEAFF
CDR3 DNA: TGTGCCATCAGTGAGTCGGGACACCGGGCGGAGAACACTGAAGCTTTCTTT

D gene: TRBD1
J gene: TRBJ2-2
clone size: -
V gene: TRBV5-4
CDR3 protein: CASSLGQLNTGELFF
CDR3 DNA: TGTGCCAGCAGTTTGGGACAGCTGAACACCGGGGAGCTGTTTTTT

D gene: -
J gene: TRBJ2-7
clone size: -
V gene: TRBV4-2
CDR3 protein: CASSQGTYSYEQYF
CDR3 DNA: TGTGCCAGCAGCCAAGGGACTTACTCCTACGAGCAGTACTTC

D gene: -
J gene: TRBJ2-5
clone size: -
V gene: TRBV7-3
CDR3 protein: CASSPGDGGRETQYF
CDR3 DNA: TGTGCCAGCAGCCCAGGAGATGGAGGAAGGGAGACCCAGTACTTC

D gene: TRBD1
J gene: TRBJ1-3
clone size: once
V gene: TRBV4-3
CDR3 protein: CASSQDGRGYTIYF
CDR3 DNA: TGCGCCAGCAGCCAAGACGGCAGGGGGTACACCATATATTTT

D gene: -
J gene: TRBJ1-4
clone size: -
V gene: TRBV5-4
CDR3 protein: CASSKNSRGEKLFF
CDR3 DNA: TGTGCCAGCAGTAAAAACAGTCGGGGTGAAAAACTGTTTTTT

D gene: -
J gene: TRBJ2-7
clone size: -
V gene: TRBV2
CDR3 protein: CASRDQLIGGRNSYEQYF
CDR3 DNA: TGTGCCAGCAGGGACCAATTGATTGGGGGGAGGAACTCCTACGAGCAGTACTTC

D gene: -
J gene: TRBJ2-7
clone size: -
V gene: TRBV11-3
CDR3 protein: CASTTGGVEQYF
CDR3 DNA: TGTGCCAGCACCACAGGGGGGGTCGAGCAGTACTTC

D gene: TRBD2
J gene: TRBJ2-1
clone size: -
V gene: TRBV2
CDR3 protein: CASSSPGTSGRGAIF
CDR3 DNA: TGTGCCAGCAGTTCCCCCGGGACTAGCGGGAGGGGGGCGATCTTC

D gene: -
J gene: TRBJ2-5
clone size: few
V gene: TRBV11-2
CDR3 protein: CASSLKLEVQETQYF
CDR3 DNA: TGTGCCAGCAGCTTAAAACTAGAAGTGCAAGAGACCCAGTACTTC

D gene: -
J gene: TRBJ1-6
clone size: once
V gene: TRBV28
CDR3 protein: CASSPQNSPLHF
CDR3 DNA: TGTGCCAGCAGTCCACAAAATTCACCCCTCCACTTT

D gene: TRBD2
J gene: TRBJ2-4
clone size: -
V gene: TRBV6-6
CDR3 protein: CASSYGLAENIQYF
CDR3 DNA: TGTGCCAGCAGTTACGGACTAGCGGAAAACATTCAGTACTTC

D gene: TRBD1
J gene: TRBJ2-7
clone size: -
V gene: TRBV5-1
CDR3 protein: CASSPWTGASYEQYF
CDR3 DNA: TGCGCCAGCAGCCCGTGGACAGGGGCCTCCTACGAGCAGTACTTC

D gene: -
J gene: TRBJ1-2
clone size: -
V gene: TRBV9
CDR3 protein: CASSESPLAHYGYTF
CDR3 DNA: TGTGCCAGCAGCGAGAGCCCCCTTGCCCACTATGGCTACACCTTC

D gene: -
J gene: TRBJ1-3
clone size: -
V gene: TRBV7-2
CDR3 protein: CASSSQVDSGNTIYF
CDR3 DNA: TGTGCCAGCAGCTCCCAGGTGGACTCTGGAAACACCATATATTTT

D gene: TRBD2
J gene: TRBJ2-1
clone size: -
V gene: TRBV10-2
CDR3 protein: CAIEPAGGPEEQFF
CDR3 DNA: TGCGCCATTGAACCAGCGGGAGGGCCGGAGGAGCAGTTCTTC

D gene: TRBD1
J gene: TRBJ1-4
clone size: -
V gene: TRBV2
CDR3 protein: CASSPQGAGEKLFF
CDR3 DNA: TGTGCCAGCAGTCCACAGGGGGCGGGAGAAAAACTGTTTTTT

D gene: -
J gene: TRBJ2-5
clone size: -
V gene: TRBV30
CDR3 protein: CAWSTSAPSAQYF
CDR3 DNA: TGTGCCTGGAGTACCAGTGCCCCGAGCGCCCAGTACTTC

D gene: -
J gene: TRBJ2-7
clone size: -
V gene: TRBV3-1/TRBV3-2
CDR3 protein: CASSQVLAGHYEQYF
CDR3 DNA: TGTGCCAGCAGCCAAGTTCTGGCAGGACACTACGAGCAGTACTTC